The rows below give T cell receptor beta chains drawn from one sample of a study of blood T cell repertoires in COVID-19. Assay used: immunoSEQ multiplex PCR; TCRdb lists only in-frame clones, some missing. Of approximately 300,000 clones in the sample, 80% to 90% are singletons; the top ten hold 3.5% to 5%. The sample comprised PBMCs or T cells enriched from blood (not recorded which). Source of these receptors: a young man who had recovered from COVID-19. Each CDR3 is given with its conserved first and last residue. The D gene is left open where the match is weak. The size entry is marked missing in some rows and otherwise reads once, few, many or a size class.

j_gene: TRBJ2-2
v_gene: TRBV30
d_gene: TRBD2
abundance: once
CDR3aa: CAWSLLYSGRNTGELFF
CDR3nt: TGTGCCTGGAGTCTCCTATATAGCGGGAGAAACACCGGGGAGCTGTTTTTT

j_gene: TRBJ2-2
v_gene: TRBV5-1
d_gene: TRBD1
abundance: -
CDR3aa: CASSLDTGGGGELFF
CDR3nt: TGCGCCAGCAGCTTGGATACAGGGGGCGGCGGGGAGCTGTTTTTT

j_gene: TRBJ2-3
v_gene: TRBV7-9
d_gene: -
abundance: -
CDR3aa: CASSYPVGSTDTQYF
CDR3nt: TGTGCCAGCAGCTATCCCGTGGGGAGTACAGATACGCAGTATTTT

j_gene: TRBJ1-6
v_gene: TRBV5-1
d_gene: -
abundance: once
CDR3aa: CASSPRQADNSPLHF
CDR3nt: TGCGCCAGCAGCCCCCGACAGGCCGATAATTCACCCCTCCACTTT

j_gene: TRBJ2-3
v_gene: TRBV18
d_gene: -
abundance: -
CDR3aa: CASSSRQSTDTQYF
CDR3nt: TGTGCCAGCTCATCAAGACAGAGCACAGATACGCAGTATTTT

j_gene: TRBJ2-5
v_gene: TRBV7-2
d_gene: TRBD1
abundance: -
CDR3aa: CASSSLDRGLETQYF
CDR3nt: TGTGCCAGCAGCTCCCTCGACAGGGGGCTGGAGACCCAGTACTTC

j_gene: TRBJ2-5
v_gene: TRBV5-4
d_gene: -
abundance: -
CDR3aa: CASSLGEGLGQETQYF
CDR3nt: TGTGCCAGCAGCTTGGGCGAGGGACTCGGCCAAGAGACCCAGTACTTC

j_gene: TRBJ2-1
v_gene: TRBV12-3/TRBV12-4
d_gene: -
abundance: -
CDR3aa: CASRMYRDNEQFF
CDR3nt: TGTGCCAGCAGAATGTACAGGGACAATGAGCAGTTCTTC

j_gene: TRBJ2-7
v_gene: TRBV6-5
d_gene: TRBD2
abundance: -
CDR3aa: CASSRGLAGGEQYF
CDR3nt: TGTGCCAGCAGTCGGGGACTAGCGGGAGGCGAGCAGTACTTC

j_gene: TRBJ1-5
v_gene: TRBV28
d_gene: -
abundance: -
CDR3aa: CASNSDPGYNQPQHF
CDR3nt: TGTGCCAGCAACAGCGATCCGGGATACAATCAGCCCCAGCATTTT

j_gene: TRBJ1-1
v_gene: TRBV3-1/TRBV3-2
d_gene: TRBD1
abundance: -
CDR3aa: CASSPTGTGGDTEAFF
CDR3nt: TGTGCCAGCAGCCCCACCGGGACAGGGGGCGACACTGAAGCTTTCTTT

j_gene: TRBJ1-3
v_gene: TRBV10-1
d_gene: -
abundance: -
CDR3aa: CASSARPAGNTIYF
CDR3nt: TGCGCCAGCAGTGCCAGGCCCGCTGGAAACACCATATATTTT

j_gene: TRBJ2-3
v_gene: TRBV19
d_gene: TRBD2
abundance: -
CDR3aa: CASSTLAGATDTQYF
CDR3nt: TGTGCCAGTAGTACGCTAGCGGGAGCTACAGATACGCAGTATTTT

j_gene: TRBJ1-4
v_gene: TRBV6-5
d_gene: -
abundance: -
CDR3aa: CASSYIVRGGEKLFF
CDR3nt: TGTGCCAGCAGTTATATAGTCCGGGGGGGTGAAAAACTGTTTTTT

j_gene: TRBJ2-1
v_gene: TRBV12-3/TRBV12-4
d_gene: -
abundance: -
CDR3aa: CASSFRLGNEQFF
CDR3nt: TGTGCCAGCAGTTTCCGACTAGGCAATGAGCAGTTCTTC

j_gene: TRBJ2-3
v_gene: TRBV12-3/TRBV12-4
d_gene: -
abundance: -
CDR3aa: CASSARGVGTQYF
CDR3nt: TGTGCCAGCAGTGCCCGCGGGGTAGGTACGCAGTATTTT

j_gene: TRBJ2-7
v_gene: TRBV6-5
d_gene: TRBD1
abundance: -
CDR3aa: CASSLGQGTYEQYF
CDR3nt: TGTGCCAGCAGCCTTGGACAGGGGACATACGAGCAGTACTTC

j_gene: TRBJ2-7
v_gene: TRBV5-1
d_gene: TRBD1
abundance: -
CDR3aa: CASSLRTGPIGEQYF
CDR3nt: TGCGCCAGCAGCTTGAGGACAGGGCCTATTGGGGAGCAGTACTTC

j_gene: TRBJ1-2
v_gene: TRBV2
d_gene: TRBD1
abundance: few
CDR3aa: CASRDRGHGYTF
CDR3nt: TGTGCCAGCAGAGACAGGGGTCACGGCTACACCTTC

j_gene: TRBJ1-1
v_gene: TRBV6-5
d_gene: -
abundance: -
CDR3aa: CASSYVTPVNTEAFF
CDR3nt: TGTGCCAGCAGTTACGTCACTCCTGTGAACACTGAAGCTTTCTTT

j_gene: TRBJ1-4
v_gene: TRBV12-3/TRBV12-4
d_gene: -
abundance: -
CDR3aa: CASSFIHEKLFF
CDR3nt: TGTGCCAGCAGTTTTATCCATGAAAAACTGTTTTTT

j_gene: TRBJ1-4
v_gene: TRBV12-3/TRBV12-4
d_gene: -
abundance: -
CDR3aa: CASRYLGDEKLFF
CDR3nt: TGTGCCAGCAGGTACCTCGGGGATGAAAAACTGTTTTTT

j_gene: TRBJ2-3
v_gene: TRBV5-4
d_gene: TRBD2
abundance: many
CDR3aa: CASSPSPGLAGVSTDTQYF
CDR3nt: TGTGCCAGCAGCCCCTCACCGGGACTAGCGGGAGTGAGCACAGATACGCAGTATTTT

j_gene: TRBJ2-2
v_gene: TRBV19
d_gene: -
abundance: few
CDR3aa: CASRMNRAGSTGELFF
CDR3nt: TGTGCCAGTAGGATGAACAGGGCTGGAAGCACCGGGGAGCTGTTTTTT

j_gene: TRBJ1-3
v_gene: TRBV11-3
d_gene: TRBD1
abundance: -
CDR3aa: CASSRQGAPGNTIYF
CDR3nt: TGTGCCAGCAGCAGACAGGGGGCCCCTGGAAACACCATATATTTT

j_gene: TRBJ2-1
v_gene: TRBV7-7
d_gene: TRBD2
abundance: -
CDR3aa: CASSRLAASSYNEQFF
CDR3nt: TGTGCTAGCAGTCGACTAGCGGCTAGCTCCTACAATGAGCAGTTCTTC

j_gene: TRBJ2-1
v_gene: TRBV7-2
d_gene: TRBD2
abundance: -
CDR3aa: CASSFSGRAYNEQFF
CDR3nt: TGTGCCAGCAGCTTTAGCGGGAGGGCCTACAATGAGCAGTTCTTC

j_gene: TRBJ1-1
v_gene: TRBV13
d_gene: TRBD1
abundance: -
CDR3aa: CASSLGVKDRGTEAFF
CDR3nt: TGTGCCAGCAGCTTAGGGGTGAAGGACAGGGGCACTGAAGCTTTCTTT

j_gene: TRBJ2-1
v_gene: TRBV7-2
d_gene: TRBD2
abundance: -
CDR3aa: CASSSPPSSGEWQQFF
CDR3nt: TGTGCCAGCAGCTCCCCGCCCTCAAGCGGGGAATGGCAGCAGTTCTTC

j_gene: TRBJ1-2
v_gene: TRBV27
d_gene: TRBD1
abundance: -
CDR3aa: CASSFSGQYGYTF
CDR3nt: TGTGCCAGCAGTTTTTCGGGACAGTATGGCTACACCTTC

j_gene: TRBJ2-6
v_gene: TRBV18
d_gene: -
abundance: few
CDR3aa: CASSPQGPGANVLTF
CDR3nt: TGTGCCAGCTCACCCCAGGGCCCTGGGGCCAACGTCCTGACTTTC

j_gene: TRBJ2-7
v_gene: TRBV19
d_gene: TRBD2
abundance: -
CDR3aa: CASSITGGGYEQYF
CDR3nt: TGTGCCAGTAGTATAACGGGAGGAGGCTACGAGCAGTACTTC

j_gene: TRBJ1-5
v_gene: TRBV7-9
d_gene: -
abundance: -
CDR3aa: CASSLETGPQHF
CDR3nt: TGTGCCAGCAGCTTGGAGACTGGCCCCCAGCATTTT

j_gene: TRBJ1-5
v_gene: TRBV30
d_gene: -
abundance: -
CDR3aa: CAWSGHNSNQPQHF
CDR3nt: TGTGCCTGGAGCGGACACAATAGCAATCAGCCCCAGCATTTT

j_gene: TRBJ1-1
v_gene: TRBV10-1
d_gene: -
abundance: -
CDR3aa: CASSASRNTEAFF
CDR3nt: TGCGCCAGCAGTGCTTCGAGGAACACTGAAGCTTTCTTT

j_gene: TRBJ2-7
v_gene: TRBV6-5
d_gene: TRBD2
abundance: once
CDR3aa: CASRREGLGEQYF
CDR3nt: TGTGCCAGCAGAAGGGAGGGCCTGGGCGAGCAGTACTTC

j_gene: TRBJ1-1
v_gene: TRBV19
d_gene: -
abundance: -
CDR3aa: CASSSPRGSAFF
CDR3nt: TGTGCCAGTAGTAGTCCCAGGGGTTCGGCTTTCTTT

j_gene: TRBJ2-5
v_gene: TRBV7-6
d_gene: TRBD2
abundance: -
CDR3aa: CASSLRGSGRVLETQYF
CDR3nt: TGTGCCAGCAGCTTGAGGGGGAGCGGGAGGGTGTTAGAGACCCAGTACTTC

j_gene: TRBJ2-7
v_gene: TRBV19
d_gene: TRBD2
abundance: -
CDR3aa: CASSIDLPSGSNAYEQYF
CDR3nt: TGTGCCAGTAGTATAGATCTCCCTAGCGGGAGTAACGCCTACGAGCAGTACTTC

j_gene: TRBJ1-2
v_gene: TRBV12-3/TRBV12-4
d_gene: TRBD1
abundance: -
CDR3aa: CASSPRQGGGYTF
CDR3nt: TGTGCCAGCAGCCCACGACAGGGAGGTGGCTACACCTTC

j_gene: TRBJ2-3
v_gene: TRBV11-2
d_gene: -
abundance: once
CDR3aa: CASRLRLAQPDTQYF
CDR3nt: TGTGCCAGCAGACTTAGGCTAGCGCAACCAGATACGCAGTATTTT

j_gene: TRBJ1-2
v_gene: TRBV9
d_gene: -
abundance: -
CDR3aa: CASNLDGGLGDGYTF
CDR3nt: TGTGCCAGCAACCTCGACGGGGGGTTAGGCGATGGCTACACCTTC

j_gene: TRBJ1-1
v_gene: TRBV6-5
d_gene: TRBD1
abundance: -
CDR3aa: CASSLDRVEAFF
CDR3nt: TGTGCCAGCAGCCTTGACAGGGTCGAAGCTTTCTTT

j_gene: TRBJ2-1
v_gene: TRBV10-3
d_gene: -
abundance: -
CDR3aa: CAISEYKYNGQSSSYNEQFF
CDR3nt: TGTGCCATCAGTGAGTACAAATATAACGGACAGTCGAGCTCCTACAATGAGCAGTTCTTC

j_gene: TRBJ2-4
v_gene: TRBV28
d_gene: TRBD2
abundance: -
CDR3aa: CSSGTGRARENIQYF
CDR3nt: TGTTCCTCCGGCACCGGGAGGGCTCGCGAAAACATTCAGTACTTC

j_gene: TRBJ2-4
v_gene: TRBV28
d_gene: -
abundance: -
CDR3aa: CASSPAAGLTKNIQYF
CDR3nt: TGTGCCAGCAGCCCCGCCGCAGGCCTGACCAAAAACATTCAGTACTTC

j_gene: TRBJ1-1
v_gene: TRBV9
d_gene: -
abundance: -
CDR3aa: CASSVGTANTEAFF
CDR3nt: TGTGCCAGCAGCGTAGGGACAGCGAACACTGAAGCTTTCTTT

j_gene: TRBJ2-7
v_gene: TRBV6-5
d_gene: -
abundance: -
CDR3aa: CASSYLGRGHEQYF
CDR3nt: TGTGCCAGCAGTTACCTTGGCAGGGGTCACGAGCAGTACTTC

j_gene: TRBJ2-1
v_gene: TRBV2
d_gene: TRBD2
abundance: -
CDR3aa: CATGTSGLNEQFF
CDR3nt: TGTGCCACCGGGACTAGCGGACTTAATGAGCAGTTCTTC

j_gene: TRBJ2-1
v_gene: TRBV19
d_gene: -
abundance: -
CDR3aa: CASSMLSSEQFF
CDR3nt: TGTGCCAGTAGTATGCTTAGCTCTGAGCAGTTCTTC

j_gene: TRBJ1-4
v_gene: TRBV30
d_gene: TRBD1
abundance: -
CDR3aa: CALDRVNEKLFF
CDR3nt: TGTGCCCTTGACAGGGTTAATGAAAAACTGTTTTTT

j_gene: TRBJ1-1
v_gene: TRBV6-1
d_gene: -
abundance: once
CDR3aa: CASSEAGRAVGTEAFF
CDR3nt: TGTGCCAGCAGTGAGGCAGGCAGGGCAGTAGGCACTGAAGCTTTCTTT